These 29 T cell receptor beta chains came from one sample sequenced in a study of long-term antiretroviral therapy in people with HIV. Runs used v3.0 of the immunoSEQ assay and were done at survey level. Clones were sequenced by immunoSEQ multiplex PCR, and TCRdb holds only the in-frame ones, with some missing. The data show approximately 26,000 clones, roughly 90% seen once. Sequencing used unsorted PBMCs, obtained 3.1 years after starting antiretroviral therapy. The receptor set was obtained from a man aged 18 to 30 with HIV.

On this clone: In the same sample, other DNA sequences code for this CDR3. V is TRBV19 and J is TRBJ1-5, with D unresolved. The length of the CDR3 is 14 residues. Per the germline V gene, CDR1 is LNHDA and CDR2 is SQIVND (reference sequence). The V end was cut by 3 bases, the J end by 0 bases, with 6 bases between. CDR3 coding DNA: TGTGCCAGTAGTATCCGAGATAGCAATCAGCCCCAGCATTTT. Its translation: CASSIRDSNQPQHF.

The V and J genes are TRBV7-2 and TRBJ2-3; 10 nucleotides align to TRBD1. Trimming cost V 6 bases and J 4 bases; bases outside gene matches: 7. CDR1 and CDR2 (germline): SGHTA, FQGNSA. The length of the CDR3 is 15 residues. CDR3 nucleotides: TGTGCCAGCAGAGTCGACAGGGGGCGGCCAGATACGCAGTATTTT. Translating it yields CASRVDRGRPDTQYF.

The chain's CDR3 is CASSFPNTEAFF. The CDR3 DNA is TGTGCCAGCAGCTTCCCGAACACTGAAGCTTTCTTT. This chain joins TRBV5-4 and TRBJ1-1; D is ambiguous. The CDR3 runs 12 residues. V was cut by 2 bases and J by 1 base, with 3 bases left in between. CDR1 is SGHNT, CDR2 YYREEE, per germline (reference sequence).

This clone was seen only once. The V gene is TRBV7-9, the J gene TRBJ2-3; D gene unclear. The V end was cut by 0 bases, the J end by 8 bases, with 6 bases between. The CDR3 has 12 amino acids. The germline V gene has CDR1 SEHNR and CDR2 FQNEAQ (reference sequence). The CDR3 bases are TGTGCCAGCAGCTTAGCGCCGATTACGCAGTATTTT. Translated, it gives CASSLAPITQYF.

The V gene is TRBV10-3, the J gene TRBJ2-3; 9 bases map to TRBD2. Germline V gene sequence: CDR1 ENHRY, CDR2 SYGVKD. The CDR3 is made up of 17 amino acids. After removal of 3 bases from V and 4 bases from J, the junction contained 11 bases not matched to a gene. CDR3 residues: CAISEPGVAGAADTQYF. In nucleotides, the CDR3 is TGTGCCATCAGTGAACCCGGGGTAGCGGGGGCCGCAGATACGCAGTATTTT.

The gene calls are TRBV29-1 and TRBJ2-7; 8 nucleotides align to TRBD1. After removal of 7 bases from V and 9 bases from J, the junction contained 8 bases not matched to a gene. The CDR3 is 11 amino acids. CDR1 and CDR2 (germline): SQVTM, ANQGSEA. The CDR3 nucleotides read TGCAGCGCTCGACAGGGGTCCGCGCAGTACTTC. Amino acid sequence: CSARQGSAQYF.

The chain recombines TRBV20-1 with TRBJ1-1, with D unclear. The CDR3 sequence is 9 residues long. Germline CDR1 and CDR2: DFQATT and SNEGSKA (reference sequence). V gave up 8 bases and J gave up 8 bases, with 9 bases separating them. The chain's CDR3 is CSTGKEAFF. CDR3 DNA sequence: TGCAGTACGGGGAAAGAAGCTTTCTTT.

The sample holds a few counts of this clone. The gene calls are TRBV18 and TRBJ2-1, with D possibly matching TRBD1 (5 bases). V was trimmed by 2 bases and J by 6 bases, leaving 14 bases between them. CDR3 size: 15 residues. The germline V gene encodes CDR1 KGHSH and CDR2 LQKENI. The CDR3 DNA reads as TGTGCCAGCTCACCAGTCGAAGGGGCGGTCAATGAGCAGTTCTTC. Its protein product is CASSPVEGAVNEQFF.

The chain recombines TRBV5-1 with TRBJ1-1, with D possibly TRBD1 on 5 matching bases. The V gene's germline CDR1 is SGHRS and CDR2 YFSETQ. V was cut by 4 bases and J by 4 bases, with 26 bases left in between. This CDR3 comprises 18 residues. The CDR3 loop reads CASSLAQSKGSRGTEAFF. The CDR3 region has the DNA TGCGCCAGCAGCCTGGCCCAATCCAAGGGGTCCCGTGGCACTGAAGCTTTCTTT.

This clone has just one count. The genes are TRBV14 and TRBJ2-1; the D is unclear. The CDR3 is 15 residues long. In germline, CDR1 is SGHDN, CDR2 FVKESK. V shed 1 base and J shed 2 bases, with 9 bases lying between them. The CDR3 DNA follows: TGTGCCAGCAGCCAAGTCAGCGTCCCCTACAATGAGCAGTTCTTC. It is translated as CASSQVSVPYNEQFF.

The V gene is TRBV6-1, the J gene TRBJ1-4, with D possibly being TRBD1 (6 bases). V gave up 3 bases and J gave up 3 bases, with 26 bases separating them. The CDR3 is made up of 20 amino acids. Germline V gene sequence: CDR1 MNHNS, CDR2 SASEGT. This chain's CDR3 is CASSDSLPVGAGRANEKLFF. The CDR3 nucleotides are TGTGCCAGCAGTGACAGCCTTCCAGTGGGGGCGGGTCGAGCTAATGAAAAACTGTTTTTT.

V usage is TRBV6-5 and J usage is TRBJ1-1; TRBD1 matches 9 bases. V lost 5 bases to trimming and J lost 5 bases; unmatched junction nucleotides: 6. The length of the CDR3 is 14 residues. CDR1 and CDR2 from the germline V gene are MNHEY and SVGAGI. DNA for the CDR3: TGTGCCAGCAGTCGCGGGACAGGGAGGACTGAAGCTTTCTTT. Amino acids: CASSRGTGRTEAFF.

The chain joins TRBV9 to TRBJ2-2; D unclear. Trimming cost V 2 bases and J 3 bases, with 8 bases left between them. The CDR3 is 14 residues long. Per the germline V gene, CDR1 is SGDLS and CDR2 is YYNGEE. CDR3 sequence: CASSVDLYTGELFF. CDR3 nucleotides: TGTGCCAGCAGCGTCGACCTGTACACCGGGGAGCTGTTTTTT.

The DNA of the CDR3 is TGTGCCAGCAGCTGGGGCCGCCAAGAGACCCAGTACTTC. Amino acids: CASSWGRQETQYF. This chain links TRBV7-3 with TRBJ2-5; a weak D match, TRBD1 (5 bases). CDR1 SGHTA and CDR2 FQGTGA come from the germline V gene. This CDR3 comprises 13 residues. V shed 4 bases and J shed 1 base, with 7 bases lying between them.

The chain uses TRBV18 and TRBJ2-3; 7 bases match TRBD1. The CDR3 has 15 residues. Germline lookup yields CDR1 KGHSH and CDR2 LQKENI. V lost 6 bases, J lost 3 bases, and 9 bases stayed unmatched. The CDR3 region has the DNA TGTGCCAGCTCCCACCTACCCAGGGGGACAGATACGCAGTATTTT. Translated: CASSHLPRGTDTQYF.

The gene calls are TRBV9 and TRBJ2-5; 8 bases line up with TRBD2. Trimming cost V 4 bases and J 0 bases; bases outside gene matches: 2. CDR3 size: 14 residues. Germline V gene sequence: CDR1 SGDLS, CDR2 YYNGEE. CDR3: CASSFSGNQETQYF. The CDR3 coding sequence is TGTGCCAGCAGCTTTAGCGGGAACCAAGAGACCCAGTACTTC.

This clone occurred once. Here the CDR3 DNA reads TGTGCCAGCAGCGCACAGGGGGATGATACGCAGTATTTT. Residues: CASSAQGDDTQYF. J is TRBJ2-3 and V is TRBV9; 8 bases map to TRBD1. The CDR3 covers 13 residues. CDR1 and CDR2 from the germline V gene are SGDLS and YYNGEE. V shed 3 bases, J shed 6 bases, and the junction held 3 bases outside the gene matches.

The rearrangement links TRBV25-1 to TRBJ2-1; 8 nucleotides align to TRBD2. The CDR3 is made up of 15 amino acids. The V gene end was trimmed by 5 bases and the J gene end by 6 bases; junction bases not matched to a gene: 9. Germline V gene data show CDR1 as MGHDK and CDR2 as SYGVNS. CDR3 in amino acids: CASSLLAGGINEQFF. The CDR3 region has the DNA TGTGCCAGCAGTTTACTGGCGGGGGGAATCAATGAGCAGTTCTTC.

The chain recombines TRBV7-2 with TRBJ2-1, with D possibly being TRBD2 (5 bases). The germline gives CDR1 SGHTA, CDR2 FQGNSA. CDR3 size: 15 residues. V gave up 2 bases and J gave up 4 bases, with 12 bases separating them. CDR3 residues: CASSLSGSPYNEQFF. CDR3 sequence (DNA): TGTGCCAGCAGCTTAAGTGGGAGTCCTTACAATGAGCAGTTCTTC.

J is TRBJ1-2 and V is TRBV6-5; D is perhaps TRBD1 (5 bases). The CDR3 consists of 14 residues. The germline CDR1 and CDR2 sequences are MNHEY and SVGAGI. Trimming stripped 6 bases from V and 4 bases from J, with 15 bases between. CDR3 region: CASSSLQGSYGYTF. The DNA of the CDR3 is TGTGCCAGCAGCTCCCTTCAGGGTAGCTATGGCTACACCTTC.

This chain joins TRBV7-9 and TRBJ1-4; the D is unclear. The germline V and J ends were trimmed by 8 bases and 8 bases, with 9 bases remaining between them. The CDR3 runs 11 residues. Germline CDR1 and CDR2: SEHNR and FQNEAQ (reference sequence). CDR3 DNA sequence: TGTGCCAGCCAATCAGGCGAAAAACTGTTTTTT. Amino acids: CASQSGEKLFF.

The rearrangement links TRBV7-9 to TRBJ1-1, with D perhaps TRBD1 (5 bases). V was trimmed by 1 base and J by 6 bases, leaving 12 bases between them. Looked up from germline, CDR1 is SEHNR and CDR2 is FQNEAQ (reference sequence). The CDR3 is 14 residues long. CDR3 protein: CASSLGGPGAEAFF. The CDR3 bases are TGTGCCAGCAGCTTAGGTGGGCCGGGGGCTGAAGCTTTCTTT.

CDR3 sequence (DNA): TGCGCCAGCAGCTTCGCGGGGGGCACTGAAGCTTTCTTT. Its protein is CASSFAGGTEAFF. The chain carries TRBV5-1 and TRBJ1-1, with TRBD1 as a possible D gene (5 bases). Trimming took 2 bases from V and 4 from J, leaving 9 bases between them. The CDR3 length is 13 residues. The germline gives CDR1 SGHRS, CDR2 YFSETQ.

J is TRBJ2-6 and V is TRBV7-9; D gene unclear. The CDR3 has 15 amino acids. CDR1 is SEHNR and CDR2 is FQNEAQ in the germline V gene (reference sequence). V was trimmed by 5 bases and J by 1 base, leaving 9 bases between them. This chain's CDR3 is CASSPRVSGANVLTF. CDR3 bases: TGTGCCAGCAGCCCTAGGGTGTCTGGGGCCAACGTCCTGACTTTC.

This chain joins TRBV7-8 and TRBJ1-3; no firm D call. This CDR3 is 15 amino acids long. Germline lookup yields CDR1 SGHVS and CDR2 FQNEAQ. Trimming removed 6 bases from V and 0 bases from J, with 12 bases in between. The CDR3 DNA is TGTGCCAGCAGTTCAGGAACAGACTCTGGAAACACCATATATTTT. This gives the protein CASSSGTDSGNTIYF.

The gene calls are TRBV4-2 and TRBJ2-6, with D perhaps TRBD1 (5 bases). The CDR3 runs 17 residues. Trimming removed 1 base from V and 0 bases from J, with 10 bases in between. CDR1 and CDR2 from the germline V gene are LGHNA and YNFKEQ. CDR3 sequence: CASSQGGGVSGANVLTF. The CDR3 DNA sequence: TGTGCCAGCAGCCAAGGGGGCGGAGTCTCTGGGGCCAACGTCCTGACTTTC.

The genes are TRBV7-9 and TRBJ2-1, with TRBD2 matching 15 bases. This CDR3 is 16 amino acids long. V lost 3 bases, J lost 9 bases, and 6 bases stayed unmatched. Germline V gene data show CDR1 as SEHNR and CDR2 as FQNEAQ (reference sequence). The CDR3 spells CASSLGLAGGYGEQFF. The CDR3 region has the DNA TGTGCCAGCAGCTTGGGACTAGCGGGGGGCTACGGTGAGCAGTTCTTC.

This clone was seen a handful of times. This same CDR3 is encoded by further DNA sequences in the sample. This CDR3 is CASSFTGEQPQHF. In nucleotides, the CDR3 is TGTGCCAGCAGCTTTACAGGGGAGCAGCCCCAGCATTTT. The chain couples TRBV7-9 to TRBJ1-5; 7 bases are shared with TRBD1. The V gene's germline CDR1 is SEHNR and CDR2 FQNEAQ (reference sequence). V gave up 3 bases and J gave up 7 bases; unmatched junction bases: 3. The CDR3 consists of 13 residues.

V and J are TRBV14 and TRBJ1-2; D remains ambiguous. CDR3 length: 13 amino acids. CDR1 is SGHDN and CDR2 is FVKESK in the germline V gene. Trimming pared 0 bases from V and 4 bases from J, leaving 6 bases between. The CDR3, as DNA: TGTGCCAGCAGCCAAGAGGGGTCCTATGGCTACACCTTC. Protein product: CASSQEGSYGYTF.